The T cell receptor (beta chain) under discussion was sequenced for a study of somatic mutations in cytotoxic T cells in rheumatoid arthritis. Study outcomes and limitations: The slight TRBV07 underrepresentation in rheumatoid arthritis patients received no adjustment for multiple comparisons. The study found that the largest CD8+ clone exceeded 20% of CD8+ cells in about an eighth of the 65 patients. Any difference in CD8+ T-cell clonality between patients who had rheumatoid arthritis and healthy controls who were age-matched was not statistically significant.

Assay: immunoSEQ multiplex PCR; the TCRdb copy retains only in-frame clones and omits some. The sample consists of about 10,000 clones, over 75% of them appearing once. The CDR3 loop spans 16 amino acids. The germline V gene encodes CDR1 MDHEN and CDR2 SYDVKM. Trimming stripped 3 bases from V and 3 bases from J, with 17 bases between. A word on this clone: Its specificity is not known.

The chain joins TRBV28 to TRBJ2-5, with D possibly matching TRBD1 (6 bases). This TCR was sampled from a man aged 50 or older in good health. Sequencing was carried out using CD8+ T cells sorted from blood. Written as DNA, the CDR3 is TGTGCCAGCAGTTTGTGGGCAGGGGAAGTGAAAGAGACCCAGTACTTC. Amino acid sequence: CASSLWAGEVKETQYF.